This T cell receptor beta chain was retrieved from a study of molecular identifiers for immune sequencing clone quantification. Study conclusions and caveats: Detectable among about a million naive cells, according to reports, was Jurkat TCR RNA spiked in from one cell.

One entry per CDR3 protein, called by TCRdb with MiXCR from the PCR reads. The sample has approximately 680,000 distinct CDR3 sequences; 25% are singletons. The sample holds a few counts of this clonotype. Its target is unknown. The source of this sequence is a human donor in good health. Some libraries in this study had Jurkat cell RNA spiked in. Sequences were obtained from naive CD8+ T cells from blood, with Jurkat cell RNA spiked in. Subset specified: FACS-sorted CD8+CD4-CCR7+CD45RA+ naive T cells.

The CDR3 nucleotides are TGTGCCAGCAGATTCACAGGTTATAATTCACCCCTCCACTTT. Protein product: CASRFTGYNSPLHF. This chain joins TRBV28 and TRBJ1-6, with D possibly TRBD1 on 5 matching bases. Looked up from germline, CDR1 is MDHEN and CDR2 is SYDVKM. The CDR3 runs to 14 residues. Trimming took 6 bases from V and 4 from J, leaving 10 bases between them.